These 5 T cell receptor beta chains were all obtained from the same sample, sequenced in a study of T cell clonality in common variable immunodeficiency. Whole-study findings and limits: Common variable immunodeficiency TCR beta sequences reportedly had fewer deletions and N-nucleotide insertions.

For these TCRs, the target antigens are not known. Measured with immunoSEQ multiplex PCR; TCRdb has only the in-frame clones, and not every one. Observed in the sample are about 18,000 clones, none of them singletons. Specimen: peripheral blood mononuclear cells. All receptors derive from a human donor with common variable immunodeficiency.

In its sample, this clone was seen many times. The CDR3 end falls 3 residues outside the read, so it is completed with the germline J gene. The chain combines TRBV18 with TRBJ2-3; 9 bases line up with TRBD1. V was pared by 2 bases and J by 3 bases, with 3 bases of the junction left unmatched. This CDR3 has 15 residues. Germline-derived CDR1 and CDR2 are KGHSH and LQKENI. CDR3 loop: CASSPGDRVTDTQYF. The covered CDR3 bases are TGTGCCAGCTCACCAGGGGACAGGGTTACAGATACG.

This clone was counted at least ten times. The CDR3 end falls 3 residues outside the read, so it is completed with the germline J gene. The genes are TRBV20-1 and TRBJ1-1, with D uncertain. V was trimmed by 1 base and J by 1 base, leaving 7 bases between them. CDR3 length equals 13 residues. The germline gives CDR1 DFQATT, CDR2 SNEGSKA (reference sequence). The CDR3 sequence is CSARGHGNTEAFF. Incomplete CDR3 DNA: TGCAGTGCTAGAGGACATGGGAACACTGAA.

This clone appeared many times. The read gets to within 3 residues of the CDR3 end, and the germline J gene fills in the rest. The chain couples TRBV7-8 to TRBJ2-2, with D tentatively TRBD2 (6 bases). Germline V gives CDR1 SGHVS, CDR2 FQNEAQ. The CDR3 spans 17 residues. Trimming left V 1 base short and J 1 base short, with 13 bases between. The covered CDR3 bases are TGTGCCAGCAGCTTAGGGATTAGCGGAATGAACACCGGGGAG. This translates into CASSLGISGMNTGE. The complete CDR3 protein is CASSLGISGMNTGELFF.

This clone occurred many times. The read terminates 3 residues ahead of where the CDR3 ends, so the germline J gene completes it. The V call is TRBV28, the J call TRBJ2-2, with TRBD2 matching 8 bases. The CDR3 totals 16 residues. J gave up 5 bases and V 5 bases, and 10 bases lay outside the gene matches. CDR1 and CDR2 from the germline V gene are MDHEN and SYDVKM. CDR3 in amino acids: CASSRHAGGSTGELFF. Partial CDR3 DNA: TGTGCCAGCAGTCGCCACGCGGGGGGCTCGACCGGGGAG.

About this clone itself: With the read ending 3 residues before the CDR3 end, the germline J gene is used to fill in that end. V is TRBV19 and J is TRBJ1-1; D unclear. Between the trimmed V and J ends, which lost 0 bases and 4 bases, there was a span of 6 bases. This CDR3 contains 13 residues. Germline V gives CDR1 LNHDA, CDR2 SQIVND (reference sequence). The covered CDR3 bases are TGTGCCAGTAGTATAGATCGGGGCACTGAA. Its protein is CASSIDRGTE. In full, the CDR3 is CASSIDRGTEAFF.